Sequencing of this T cell receptor (beta chain) was carried out in a study of T cells of healthy individuals. Germline CDR1 reads LGHNA; CDR2 reads YSLEER. The CDR3 extends over 16 amino acids. V lost 1 base and J lost 4; bases outside the gene matches: 8. The table lists this clonotype with many counts. TCRdb independently ran MiXCR on the 5' RACE reads; one entry per CDR3 protein. The sample includes about 96,000 distinct CDR3 sequences, 17% of them seen just once. The source is a human donor in good health. The rearrangement joins TRBV4-3 to TRBJ2-7; 9 bases are a match to TRBD2. The CDR3 bases are TGCGCCAGCAGCCAAGCGAAAGGGACTAGCCCATACGAGCAGTACTTC. Its protein product is CASSQAKGTSPYEQYF.